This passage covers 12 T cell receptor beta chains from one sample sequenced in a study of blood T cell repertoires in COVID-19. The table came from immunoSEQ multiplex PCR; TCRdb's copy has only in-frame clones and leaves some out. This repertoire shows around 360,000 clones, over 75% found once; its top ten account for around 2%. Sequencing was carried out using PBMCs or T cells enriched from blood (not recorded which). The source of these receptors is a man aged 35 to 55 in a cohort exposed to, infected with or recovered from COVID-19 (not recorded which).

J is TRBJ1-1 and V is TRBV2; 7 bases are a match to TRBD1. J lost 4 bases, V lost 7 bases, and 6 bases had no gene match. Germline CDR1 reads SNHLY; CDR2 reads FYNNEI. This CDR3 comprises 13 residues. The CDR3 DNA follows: TGTGCCAGCAAAGACAGGGAAGGCACTGAAGCTTTCTTT. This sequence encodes CASKDREGTEAFF.

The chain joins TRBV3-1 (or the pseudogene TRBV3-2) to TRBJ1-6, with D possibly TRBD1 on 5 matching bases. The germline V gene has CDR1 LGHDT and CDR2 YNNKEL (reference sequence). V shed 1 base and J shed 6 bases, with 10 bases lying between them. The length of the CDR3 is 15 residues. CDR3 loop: CASSQVVGANSPLHF. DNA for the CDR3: TGTGCCAGCAGCCAAGTGGTTGGGGCTAATTCACCCCTCCACTTT.

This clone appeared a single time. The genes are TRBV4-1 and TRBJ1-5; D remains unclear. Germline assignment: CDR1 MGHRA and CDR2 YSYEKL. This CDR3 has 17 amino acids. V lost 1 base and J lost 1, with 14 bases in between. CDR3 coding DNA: TGCGCCAGCAGCCAAGTTTTATCAGTATTAAGCAATCAGCCCCAGCATTTT. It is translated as CASSQVLSVLSNQPQHF.

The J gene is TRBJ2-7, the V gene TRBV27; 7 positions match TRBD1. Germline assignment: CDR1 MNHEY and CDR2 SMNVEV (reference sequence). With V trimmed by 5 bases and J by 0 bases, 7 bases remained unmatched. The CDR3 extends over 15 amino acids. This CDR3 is CASSPRTGSSYEQYF. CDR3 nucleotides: TGTGCCAGCAGTCCCCGGACAGGAAGCTCCTACGAGCAGTACTTC.

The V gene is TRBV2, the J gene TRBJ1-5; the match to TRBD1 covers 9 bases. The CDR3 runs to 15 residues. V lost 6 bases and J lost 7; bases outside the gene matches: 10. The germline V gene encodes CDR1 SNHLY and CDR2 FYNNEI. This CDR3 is CASSTGQTGGQPQHF. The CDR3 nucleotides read TGTGCCAGCAGCACGGGCCAAACAGGGGGCCAGCCCCAGCATTTT.

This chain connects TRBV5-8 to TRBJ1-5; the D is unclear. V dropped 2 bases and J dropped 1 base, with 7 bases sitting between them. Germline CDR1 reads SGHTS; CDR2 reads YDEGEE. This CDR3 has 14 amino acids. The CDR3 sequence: CASSFGESNQPQHF. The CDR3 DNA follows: TGTGCCAGCAGCTTCGGGGAGAGCAATCAGCCCCAGCATTTT.

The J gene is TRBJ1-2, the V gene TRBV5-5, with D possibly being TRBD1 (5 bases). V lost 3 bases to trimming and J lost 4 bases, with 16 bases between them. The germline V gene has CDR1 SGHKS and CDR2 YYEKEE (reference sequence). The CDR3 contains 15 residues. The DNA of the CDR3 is TGTGCCAGCAGCTCGAAGCAGGGTTTCGGCTATGGCTACACCTTC. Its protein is CASSSKQGFGYGYTF.

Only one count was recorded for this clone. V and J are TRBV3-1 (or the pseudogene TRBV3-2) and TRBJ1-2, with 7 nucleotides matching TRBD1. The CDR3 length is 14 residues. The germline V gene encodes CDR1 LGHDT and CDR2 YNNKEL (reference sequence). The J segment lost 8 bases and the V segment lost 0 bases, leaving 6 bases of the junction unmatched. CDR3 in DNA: TGTGCCAGCAGCCAAGATTGGCAGGGGGAAGGCTACACCTTC. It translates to CASSQDWQGEGYTF.

CDR3 sequence reads: CASSLYGTANYGYTF. The CDR3 nucleotides read TGTGCCAGCAGTTTATACGGGACAGCTAACTATGGCTACACCTTC. This rearrangement joins TRBV27 to TRBJ1-2; TRBD1 matches at 7 bases. Trimming at V came to 1 base and at J to 0 bases, leaving 2 bases not matched to a gene. The germline CDR1 and CDR2 sequences are MNHEY and SMNVEV (reference sequence). CDR3 length: 15 residues.

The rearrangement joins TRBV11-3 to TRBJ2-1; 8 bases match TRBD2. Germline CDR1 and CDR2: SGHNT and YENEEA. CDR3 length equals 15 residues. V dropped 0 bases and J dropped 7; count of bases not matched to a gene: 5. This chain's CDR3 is CASSLDAGGVNEQFF. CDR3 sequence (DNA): TGTGCCAGCAGCTTAGATGCGGGGGGCGTGAATGAGCAGTTCTTC.

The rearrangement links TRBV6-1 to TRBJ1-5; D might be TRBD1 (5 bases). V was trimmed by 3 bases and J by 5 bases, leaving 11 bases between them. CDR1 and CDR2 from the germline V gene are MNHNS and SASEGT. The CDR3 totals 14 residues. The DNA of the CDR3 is TGTGCCAGCAGTGAGGGGCAGGAGTATCAGCCCCAGCATTTT. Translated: CASSEGQEYQPQHF.

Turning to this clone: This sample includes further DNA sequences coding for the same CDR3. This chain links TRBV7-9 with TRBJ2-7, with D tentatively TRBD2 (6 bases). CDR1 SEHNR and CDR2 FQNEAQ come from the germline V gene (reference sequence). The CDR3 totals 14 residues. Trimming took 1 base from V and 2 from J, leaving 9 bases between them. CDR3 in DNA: TGTGCCAGCAGCTTAGAGGGAGGCCCCTACGAGCAGTACTTC. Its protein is CASSLEGGPYEQYF.